The 23 T cell receptor beta chains listed next were all sequenced from one sample in a study of blood T cell repertoires in COVID-19. Profiled with immunoSEQ multiplex PCR; TCRdb holds only in-frame clones, not every one. This table holds about 190,000 clones, more than 85% found once. The specimen sequenced was peripheral blood. The receptors were sampled from a man younger than 45 with acute or convalescent COVID-19.

This chain links TRBV12-5 with TRBJ2-2; a possible D gene is TRBD1 (5 bases). This CDR3 region has 13 residues. Germline values: CDR1 LGHNT, CDR2 FRNRAP. Trimming removed 6 bases from V and 5 bases from J, with 10 bases in between. In nucleotides, the CDR3 is TGTGCTAGTGGCCCCCAGGGTACCGGGGAGCTGTTTTTT. Its translation: CASGPQGTGELFF.

V gene TRBV9 combines with J gene TRBJ1-2, with TRBD1 matching 10 bases. The junction had 13 bases not matched to a gene; V was cut back by 4 bases and J by 7 bases. The CDR3 runs to 16 residues. Germline CDR1 is SGDLS and CDR2 is YYNGEE. CDR3 bases: TGTGCCAGCAGCCCAGGGGACAGGGGACACCTCGGTGGCTACACCTTC. Translation: CASSPGDRGHLGGYTF.

The rearrangement uses TRBV19 and TRBJ1-2, with D unresolved. Germline-derived CDR1 and CDR2 are LNHDA and SQIVND (reference sequence). This CDR3 comprises 13 residues. Trimming cost V 6 bases and J 8 bases, with 16 bases left between them. The CDR3 reads CASRVGATRGYTF. The DNA of the CDR3 is TGTGCCAGTAGGGTTGGTGCCACGAGAGGCTACACCTTC. The full variable domain, its missing parts supplied by reference TRBV19 and TRBJ1-2, is DGGITQSPKYLFRKEGQNVTLSCEQNLNHDAMYWYRQDPGQGLRLIYYSQIVNDFQKGDIAEGYSVSREKKESFPLTVTSAQKNPTAFYLCASRVGATRGYTFGSGTRLTVV.

The genes are TRBV28 and TRBJ1-2; D might be TRBD1 (6 bases). Trimming cost V 8 bases and J 6 bases, with 19 bases left between them. CDR1 and CDR2 (germline): MDHEN, SYDVKM. The CDR3 consists of 14 residues. CDR3 bases: TGTGCCAGCGGGAGGGGGGGCCGCGCTGATGGCTACACCTTC. This encodes CASGRGGRADGYTF.

This clone was observed a handful of times. The chain has TRBV6-5 and TRBJ2-5, with D maybe TRBD1 (6 bases). CDR3 size: 13 residues. Germline V gene lookup returns CDR1 MNHEY and CDR2 SVGAGI. Trimming took off 3 bases at V and 6 bases at J, with 11 bases between the two ends. This chain's CDR3 is CASSYPGQKTQYF. The CDR3 region has the DNA TGTGCCAGCAGTTATCCGGGACAAAAGACCCAGTACTTC.

V gene TRBV7-6 combines with J gene TRBJ1-5; 8 positions agree with TRBD1. This CDR3 contains 16 residues. V was pared by 5 bases and J by 8 bases, with 14 bases of the junction left unmatched. Germline CDR1 SGHVS, CDR2 FNYEAQ. In DNA form, the CDR3 reads TGTGCCAGCAGCCATACCCAGGTGGCAGGGGGCGAGCCCCAGCATTTT. Amino acid sequence: CASSHTQVAGGEPQHF.

This sequence joins TRBV15 and TRBJ1-1; 7 positions agree with TRBD1. This CDR3 comprises 16 residues. V shed 0 bases, J shed 8 bases, and the junction held 12 bases outside the gene matches. Germline loops: CDR1 LNHNV, CDR2 YYDKDF (reference sequence). The CDR3 spells CATSREGKGAFGEAFF. The CDR3 DNA follows: TGTGCCACCAGCAGAGAAGGAAAGGGGGCGTTCGGAGAAGCTTTCTTT.

The J gene is TRBJ1-4, the V gene TRBV19; 10 nucleotides align to TRBD1. V was pared by 4 bases and J by 2 bases, with 10 bases of the junction left unmatched. Germline V CDR1 and CDR2: LNHDA, SQIVND (reference sequence). This CDR3 spans 18 amino acids. CDR3 amino acids: CASSTEDRGKRTNEKLFF. CDR3 bases: TGTGCCAGTAGTACCGAGGACAGGGGGAAACGGACTAATGAAAAACTGTTTTTT.

The count of this clone is one. The chain combines TRBV28 with TRBJ2-4; D not resolved. CDR3 length: 14 residues. The germline CDR1 and CDR2 sequences are MDHEN and SYDVKM. Trimming removed 3 bases at V and 2 bases at J, with 8 bases between. The CDR3, as DNA: TGTGCCAGCAGTTTTCCAGGTTCCAAAAACATTCAGTACTTC. This translates into CASSFPGSKNIQYF.

This chain connects TRBV5-4 to TRBJ2-3; TRBD1 matches 8 bases. Per the germline V gene, CDR1 is SGHNT and CDR2 is YYREEE (reference sequence). J gave up 0 bases and V 4 bases, and 4 bases lay outside the gene matches. This CDR3 contains 15 residues. CDR3 DNA sequence: TGTGCCAGCAGCAGGACAGGGCCGAGCACAGATACGCAGTATTTT. This gives the protein CASSRTGPSTDTQYF.

The rearrangement links TRBV24-1 to TRBJ1-5; D may be TRBD1 (6 bases). V gave up 4 bases and J gave up 0 bases, with 15 bases separating them. The CDR3 contains 17 residues. CDR1 and CDR2 from the germline V gene are KGHDR and SFDVKD. CDR3 coding DNA: TGTGCCACCAGTGAGGCAGGGGTTGGTTATAGCAATCAGCCCCAGCATTTT. It codes for CATSEAGVGYSNQPQHF.

The chain has TRBV19 and TRBJ2-2, with 10 bases fitting TRBD1. CDR1 LNHDA and CDR2 SQIVND come from the germline V gene (reference sequence). This CDR3 comprises 15 residues. The V and J ends lost 10 bases and 0 bases, in that order; junction bases with no gene match: 5. CDR3: CATGTGATNTGELFF. The CDR3 DNA reads as TGTGCCACCGGGACAGGGGCTACGAACACCGGGGAGCTGTTTTTT.

This rearrangement joins TRBV5-1 to TRBJ2-3, with 11 bases aligning to TRBD2. The CDR3 consists of 16 residues. V trimming: 2 bases; J trimming: 2 bases; junction bases outside the gene matches: 4. CDR1 and CDR2 (germline): SGHRS, YFSETQ. This CDR3 is CASSLLTSGITDTQYF. In nucleotides, the CDR3 is TGCGCCAGCAGCTTACTGACTAGCGGGATCACAGATACGCAGTATTTT.

The rearrangement links TRBV3-1 (or the pseudogene TRBV3-2) to TRBJ1-2; D call uncertain. Germline V gives CDR1 LGHDT, CDR2 YNNKEL (reference sequence). V was shortened by 11 bases and J by 4 bases, with 29 bases between the two germline ends. The CDR3 totals 17 residues. The CDR3 sequence: CAASTFTAIGKFYGYTF. Here the CDR3 DNA reads TGTGCCGCCTCGACTTTCACGGCTATTGGAAAATTCTATGGCTACACCTTC.

The V gene is TRBV4-1, the J gene TRBJ2-7, with D possibly being TRBD2 (6 bases). Germline V gene lookup returns CDR1 MGHRA and CDR2 YSYEKL. Trimming left V 1 base short and J 3 bases short, with 13 bases between. The CDR3 loop spans 15 amino acids. The chain's CDR3 is CASSQAPGRLYEQYF. The CDR3 DNA is TGCGCCAGCAGCCAAGCCCCGGGGAGGCTCTACGAGCAGTACTTC.

This chain connects TRBV6-2 or TRBV6-3 to TRBJ1-2; possible D gene TRBD1, 6 bases. Germline V gene sequence: CDR1 MNHEY, CDR2 SVGEGT. The CDR3 has 14 amino acids. V dropped 5 bases and J dropped 8 bases, with 18 bases sitting between them. The CDR3 nucleotides are TGTGCCAGCAGTCGGGACATAAGCTATTTAGGCTACACCTTC. Protein product: CASSRDISYLGYTF.

The rearrangement links TRBV9 to TRBJ2-1, with no clear D. CDR1 and CDR2 from the germline V gene are SGDLS and YYNGEE. The length of the CDR3 is 11 residues. V lost 5 bases and J 3 bases, leaving 3 bases between the germline ends. In nucleotides, the CDR3 is TGTGCCAGCAGTCGCTACAATGAGCAGTTCTTC. Translated: CASSRYNEQFF.

The chain has TRBV5-4 and TRBJ2-2, with 7 positions matching TRBD2. CDR1 is SGHNT and CDR2 is YYREEE in the germline V gene (reference sequence). This CDR3 has 17 amino acids. The V and J ends lost 4 bases and 5 bases, in that order; junction bases with no gene match: 14. The CDR3 is CASSKGASGPWTGELFF. The CDR3 bases are TGTGCCAGCAGCAAAGGGGCTAGCGGCCCATGGACCGGGGAGCTGTTTTTT.

The chain couples TRBV14 to TRBJ1-1; no definite D call. Germline-derived CDR1 and CDR2 are SGHDN and FVKESK. The germline V and J ends were trimmed by 4 bases and 1 base, with 7 bases remaining between them. CDR3 size: 13 residues. CDR3 protein: CASSLGGNTEAFF. The CDR3, as DNA: TGTGCCAGCAGCCTCGGTGGGAACACTGAAGCTTTCTTT.

The gene calls are TRBV3-1 (or the pseudogene TRBV3-2) and TRBJ2-7; 10 bases map to TRBD1. Germline CDR1 is LGHDT and CDR2 is YNNKEL (reference sequence). CDR3 length equals 15 residues. The junction had 5 bases not matched to a gene; V was cut back by 1 base and J by 5 bases. This CDR3 reads CASSQGRQGANEQYF. The CDR3, as DNA: TGTGCCAGCAGCCAAGGTAGACAGGGGGCTAACGAGCAGTACTTC.

This clone was detected a few times. The rearrangement links TRBV6-1 to TRBJ2-1, with unresolved D. Trimming took 2 bases from V and 8 from J, leaving 10 bases between them. This CDR3 is built from 13 residues. Germline-derived CDR1 and CDR2 are MNHNS and SASEGT. CDR3 region: CASSERLVHEQFF. DNA for the CDR3: TGTGCCAGCAGTGAAAGACTGGTGCATGAGCAGTTCTTC.

This chain joins TRBV9 and TRBJ1-2, with a possible D match to TRBD1 (6 bases). This CDR3 comprises 14 residues. Germline V CDR1 and CDR2: SGDLS, YYNGEE. The germline V and J ends were trimmed by 1 base and 3 bases, with 10 bases remaining between them. The DNA for the CDR3 is TGTGCCAGCAGCGTACGACAGGCGGACTATGGCTACACCTTC. Protein product: CASSVRQADYGYTF.

The genes are TRBV5-5 and TRBJ2-1; TRBD1 might be the D (5 bases). V shed 4 bases and J shed 0 bases, with 14 bases lying between them. The CDR3 totals 16 residues. Germline CDR1 reads SGHKS; CDR2 reads YYEKEE (reference sequence). CDR3 protein: CASSPDIWSSYNEQFF. CDR3 nucleotides: TGTGCCAGCAGCCCGGACATTTGGAGCTCCTACAATGAGCAGTTCTTC.